Here is one TCR beta chain with its context. The data belong to a study of CD8 T cells in Susac syndrome. Per germline, CDR1 GTSNPN and CDR2 SVGIG (reference sequence). The CDR3 totals 14 residues. V lost 0 bases to trimming and J lost 3 bases, with 8 bases between them. CD8+ and CD4+ T cells circulating in blood were sequenced for TCR beta. Random hexamers served to reverse transcribe roughly 0.5 to 1 ug RNA. TCRdb called the immunoSEQ multiplex PCR reads again in MiXCR, with one record for every CDR3 protein. The sample gives a few hundred thousand distinct CDR3 sequences, roughly 85% of which show up once; approximately 0.2% is in the top ten.

The sequence was collected from a human donor with multiple sclerosis. This chain uses TRBV30 with TRBJ2-2; D is unresolved. Sequenced sample: CD8+ T cells from PBMCs. CDR3 amino acids: CAWSVLHYTGELFF. The DNA for the CDR3 is TGTGCCTGGAGTGTACTTCACTACACCGGGGAGCTGTTTTTT.